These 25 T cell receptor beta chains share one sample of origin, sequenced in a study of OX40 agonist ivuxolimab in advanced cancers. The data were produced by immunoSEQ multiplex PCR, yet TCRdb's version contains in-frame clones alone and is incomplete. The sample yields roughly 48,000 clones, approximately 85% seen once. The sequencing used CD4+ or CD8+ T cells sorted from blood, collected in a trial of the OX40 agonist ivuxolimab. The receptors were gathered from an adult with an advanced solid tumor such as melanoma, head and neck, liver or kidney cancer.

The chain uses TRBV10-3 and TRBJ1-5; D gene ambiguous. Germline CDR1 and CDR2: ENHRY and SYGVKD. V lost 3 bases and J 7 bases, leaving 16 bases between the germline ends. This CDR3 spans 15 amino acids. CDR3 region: CAISDQELGSQPQHF. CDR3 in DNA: TGTGCCATCAGTGATCAGGAGCTGGGCAGCCAGCCCCAGCATTTT.

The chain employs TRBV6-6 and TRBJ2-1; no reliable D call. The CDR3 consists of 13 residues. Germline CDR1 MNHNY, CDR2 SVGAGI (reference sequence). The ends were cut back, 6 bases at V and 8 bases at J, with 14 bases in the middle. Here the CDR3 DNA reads TGTGCCAGCAGGATGCCGGGCGGTTATGAGCAGTTCTTC. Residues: CASRMPGGYEQFF.

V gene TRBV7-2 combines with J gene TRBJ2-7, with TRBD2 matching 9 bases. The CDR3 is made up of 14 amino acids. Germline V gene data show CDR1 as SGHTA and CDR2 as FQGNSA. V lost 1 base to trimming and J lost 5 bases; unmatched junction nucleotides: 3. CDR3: CASSLVSGSNEQYF. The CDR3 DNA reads TGTGCCAGCAGCTTAGTTAGCGGGAGTAACGAGCAGTACTTC.

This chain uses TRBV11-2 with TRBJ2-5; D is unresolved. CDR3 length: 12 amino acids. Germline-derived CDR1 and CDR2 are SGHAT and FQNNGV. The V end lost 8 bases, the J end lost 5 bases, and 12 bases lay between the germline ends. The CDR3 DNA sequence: TGTGCCAGCGCCCTAAATCAGGAGACCCAGTACTTC. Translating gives CASALNQETQYF.

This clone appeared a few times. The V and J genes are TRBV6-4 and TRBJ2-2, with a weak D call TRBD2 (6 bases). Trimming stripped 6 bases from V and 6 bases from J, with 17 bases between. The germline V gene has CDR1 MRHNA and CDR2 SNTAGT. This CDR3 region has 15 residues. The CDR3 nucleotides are TGTGCCAGCAGCAGGGACTGGCGGGGATCCGGGGAGCTGTTTTTT. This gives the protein CASSRDWRGSGELFF.

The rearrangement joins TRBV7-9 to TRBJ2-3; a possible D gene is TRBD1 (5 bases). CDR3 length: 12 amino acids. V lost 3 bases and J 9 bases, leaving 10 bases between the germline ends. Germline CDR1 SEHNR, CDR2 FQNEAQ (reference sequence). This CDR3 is CASSFQGGTQYF. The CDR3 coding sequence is TGTGCCAGCAGCTTCCAGGGTGGAACGCAGTATTTT.

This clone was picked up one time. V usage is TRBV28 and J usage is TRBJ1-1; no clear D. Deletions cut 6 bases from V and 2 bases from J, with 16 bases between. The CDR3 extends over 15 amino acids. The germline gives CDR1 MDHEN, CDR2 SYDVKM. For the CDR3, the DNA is TGTGCCAGCAGCCCTAGAAGAAATTTTAACACTGAAGCTTTCTTT. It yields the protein CASSPRRNFNTEAFF.

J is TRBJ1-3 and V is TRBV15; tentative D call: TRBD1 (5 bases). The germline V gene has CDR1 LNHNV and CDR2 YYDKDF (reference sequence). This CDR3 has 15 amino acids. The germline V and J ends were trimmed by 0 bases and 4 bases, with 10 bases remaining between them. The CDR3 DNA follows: TGTGCCACCAGCAGAGATCCAGGGAGGGGAAACACCATATATTTT. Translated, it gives CATSRDPGRGNTIYF.

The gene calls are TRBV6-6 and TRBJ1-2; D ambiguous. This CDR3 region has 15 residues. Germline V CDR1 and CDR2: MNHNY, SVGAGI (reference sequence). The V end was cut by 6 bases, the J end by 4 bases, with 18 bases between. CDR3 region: CASRPQKSLGYGYTF. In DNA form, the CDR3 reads TGTGCCAGCAGACCTCAAAAGTCATTGGGCTATGGCTACACCTTC.

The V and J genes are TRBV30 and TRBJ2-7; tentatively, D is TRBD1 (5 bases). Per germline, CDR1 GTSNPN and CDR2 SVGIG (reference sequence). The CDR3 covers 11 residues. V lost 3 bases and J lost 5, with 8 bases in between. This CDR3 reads CAWSRVDEQYF. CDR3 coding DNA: TGTGCCTGGAGCAGGGTCGACGAGCAGTACTTC.

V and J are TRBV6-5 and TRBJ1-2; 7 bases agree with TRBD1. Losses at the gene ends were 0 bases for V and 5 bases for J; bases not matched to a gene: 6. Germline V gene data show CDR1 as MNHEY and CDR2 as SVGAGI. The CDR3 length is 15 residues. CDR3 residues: CASSYSGTAEYGYTF. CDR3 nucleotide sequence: TGTGCCAGCAGTTACTCGGGGACAGCCGAATATGGCTACACCTTC.

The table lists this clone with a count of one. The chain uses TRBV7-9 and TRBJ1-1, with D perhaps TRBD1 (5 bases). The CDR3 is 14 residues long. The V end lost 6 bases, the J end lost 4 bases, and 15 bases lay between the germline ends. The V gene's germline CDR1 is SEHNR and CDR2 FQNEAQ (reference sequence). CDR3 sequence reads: CASSIGGSGTEAFF. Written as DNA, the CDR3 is TGTGCCAGCAGTATCGGGGGAAGCGGCACTGAAGCTTTCTTT.

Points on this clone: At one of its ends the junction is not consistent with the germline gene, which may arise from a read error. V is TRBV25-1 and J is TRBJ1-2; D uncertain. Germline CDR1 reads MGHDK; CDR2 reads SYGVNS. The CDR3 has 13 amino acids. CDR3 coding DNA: TGTGCCAGCAGTGAAGCCGGCCTCTATGGCCACACCTTC. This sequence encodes CASSEAGLYGHTF.

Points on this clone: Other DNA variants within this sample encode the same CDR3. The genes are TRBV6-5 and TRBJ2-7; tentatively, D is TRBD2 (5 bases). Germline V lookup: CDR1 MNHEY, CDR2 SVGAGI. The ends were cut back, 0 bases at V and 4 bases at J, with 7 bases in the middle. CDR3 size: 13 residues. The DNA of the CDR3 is TGTGCCAGCAGTTACTCGAGAGGGTACGAGCAGTACTTC. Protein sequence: CASSYSRGYEQYF.

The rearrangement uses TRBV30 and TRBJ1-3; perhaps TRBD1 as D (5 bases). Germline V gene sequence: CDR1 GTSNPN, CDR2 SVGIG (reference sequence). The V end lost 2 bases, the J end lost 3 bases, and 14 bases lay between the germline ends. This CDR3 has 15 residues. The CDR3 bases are TGTGCCTGGAGTCTTCTATCAGGGAGTGGAAACACCATATATTTT. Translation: CAWSLLSGSGNTIYF.

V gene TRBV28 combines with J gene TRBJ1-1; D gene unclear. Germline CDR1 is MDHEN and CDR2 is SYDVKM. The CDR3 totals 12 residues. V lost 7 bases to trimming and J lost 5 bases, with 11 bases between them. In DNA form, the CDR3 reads TGTGCCAGCACCGCCACCTGGACTGAAGCTTTCTTT. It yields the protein CASTATWTEAFF.

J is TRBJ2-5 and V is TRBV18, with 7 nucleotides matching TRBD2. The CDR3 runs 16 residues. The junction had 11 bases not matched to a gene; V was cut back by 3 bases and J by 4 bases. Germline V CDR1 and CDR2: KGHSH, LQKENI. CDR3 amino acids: CASSPRGVHSGETQYF. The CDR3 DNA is TGTGCCAGCTCACCCCGGGGGGTGCATTCGGGAGAGACCCAGTACTTC.

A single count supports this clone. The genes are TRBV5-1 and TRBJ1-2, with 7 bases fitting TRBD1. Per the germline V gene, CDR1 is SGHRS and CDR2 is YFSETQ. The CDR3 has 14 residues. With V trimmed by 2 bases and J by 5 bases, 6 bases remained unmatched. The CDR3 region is CASSFSQGGYGYTF. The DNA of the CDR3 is TGCGCCAGCAGCTTCTCCCAGGGGGGGTATGGCTACACCTTC.

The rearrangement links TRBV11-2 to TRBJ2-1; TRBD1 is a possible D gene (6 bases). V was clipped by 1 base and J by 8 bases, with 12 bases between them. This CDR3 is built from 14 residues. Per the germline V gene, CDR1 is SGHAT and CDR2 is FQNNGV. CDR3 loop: CASSLVGTIDEQFF. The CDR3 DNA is TGTGCCAGCAGCTTAGTCGGGACAATCGATGAGCAGTTCTTC.

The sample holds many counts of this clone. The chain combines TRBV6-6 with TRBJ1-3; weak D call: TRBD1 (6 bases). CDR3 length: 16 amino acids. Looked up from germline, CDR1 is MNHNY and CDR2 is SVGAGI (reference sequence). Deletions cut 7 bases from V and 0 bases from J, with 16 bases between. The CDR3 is CASTLGGTRSGNTIYF. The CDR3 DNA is TGTGCCAGCACCTTGGGGGGGACACGCTCTGGAAACACCATATATTTT.

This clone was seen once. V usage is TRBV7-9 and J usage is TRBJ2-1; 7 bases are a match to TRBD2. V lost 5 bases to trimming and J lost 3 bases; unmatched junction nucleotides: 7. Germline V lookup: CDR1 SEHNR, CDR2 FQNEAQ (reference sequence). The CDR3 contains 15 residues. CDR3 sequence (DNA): TGTGCCAGCAGCATAACCGGGACTAACTACAATGAGCAGTTCTTC. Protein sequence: CASSITGTNYNEQFF. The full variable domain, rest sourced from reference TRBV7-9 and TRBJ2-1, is DTGVSQNPRHKITKRGQNVTFRCDPISEHNRLYWYRQTLGQGPEFLTYFQNEAQLEKSRLLSDRFSAERPKGSFSTLEIQRTEQGDSAMYLCASSITGTNYNEQFFGPGTRLTVL.

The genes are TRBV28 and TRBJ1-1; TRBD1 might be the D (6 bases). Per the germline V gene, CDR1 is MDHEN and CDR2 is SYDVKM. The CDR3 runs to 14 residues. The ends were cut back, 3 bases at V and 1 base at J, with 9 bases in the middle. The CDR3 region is CASSLGHANTEAFF. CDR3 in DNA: TGTGCCAGCAGTTTGGGACACGCGAACACTGAAGCTTTCTTT.

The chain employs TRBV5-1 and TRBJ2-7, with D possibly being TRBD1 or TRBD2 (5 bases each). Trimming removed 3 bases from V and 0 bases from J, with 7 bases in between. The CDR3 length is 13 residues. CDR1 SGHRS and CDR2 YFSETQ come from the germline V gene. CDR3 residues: CASSYGASYEQYF. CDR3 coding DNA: TGCGCCAGCAGCTACGGGGCCTCCTACGAGCAGTACTTC.

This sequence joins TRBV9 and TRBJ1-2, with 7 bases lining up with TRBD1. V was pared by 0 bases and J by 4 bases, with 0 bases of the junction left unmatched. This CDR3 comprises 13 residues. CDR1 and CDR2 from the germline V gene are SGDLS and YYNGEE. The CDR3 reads CASSVGTGYGYTF. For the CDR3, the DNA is TGTGCCAGCAGCGTAGGGACAGGCTATGGCTACACCTTC.

The CDR3 sequence is CASRYRNTDTQYF. CDR3 coding DNA: TGTGCCAGCAGATACCGGAACACAGATACGCAGTATTTT. The chain combines TRBV7-3 with TRBJ2-3; D remains ambiguous. V was trimmed by 6 bases and J by 2 bases, leaving 9 bases between them. CDR3 length: 13 amino acids. Germline V lookup: CDR1 SGHTA, CDR2 FQGTGA.